This T cell receptor beta chain comes out of a study of T-cell reconstitution after alpha-beta-depleted transplantation in children (dated by TCRdb to the mid-2010s). Regarding the study in general: Using TCR repertoire profiling, the study followed T-cell immune reconstitution in a quantitative way in children after TCRalphabeta/CD19-depleted allogeneic hematopoietic cell transplantation.

The germline V gene encodes CDR1 SGHTA and CDR2 FQGNSA. Spanning cysteine to phenylalanine, the CDR3 consists of 13 amino acids. Here the CDR3 DNA is all that survives: 39 bases in frame from base 1. At the junction V is shortened by 6 bases and J by 4 bases, with 10 bases in between. The method was PCR. Sequencer: Illumina HiSeq 2500. Molecular barcoding was employed in the preparation of TCR libraries, with unique molecular identifiers being used to normalize TCRbeta repertoire quantification. TCRdb handled the public reads itself, with Q25 trimming in fastp and clone calling in MiXCR, and kept productive beta chains. Records with the same CDR3 protein are collapsed into one entry carrying the most frequent genes and DNA. For this sample the table gives over 300,000 distinct CDR3 sequences, of which about 9.3% were detected only once. The top ten hold about 2.3% of the sample. This clonotype showed up just a few times. Which antigen it targets is not known. No base qualities exist here, and no much larger clone lies one base off it.

This receptor was taken from a human donor who donated a stem cell graft to a child with acute lymphoblastic leukemia. The sequenced sample was PBMCs from the stem cell graft donor, obtained from the stem cell graft. The chain links TRBV7-2 with TRBJ2-1, and TRBD2 may be the D gene, going by 6 matching bases. The CDR3 protein is CASSWTKYNEQFF. The nucleotide sequence is TGTGCCAGCAGTTGGACTAAGTACAATGAGCAGTTCTTC.